This TCR beta chain comes out of a study of regulatory T cells in long-lasting Graves disease. Study conclusions and caveats: The study found TRBV28, TRBJ1-2 and TRBJ2-5 favored in persistent disease. Among persistent patients, a larger number of public clonotypes were shared (roughly 2,900) than among newly diagnosed patients (966). Lower TCR diversity characterized persistent Graves' patients relative to newly diagnosed patients.

The length of the CDR3 is 16 residues. The J segment lost 0 bases and the V segment lost 5 bases, leaving 7 bases of the junction unmatched. Specified time point: newly diagnosed GD, antithyroid drugs for less than 3 months. TCR sequences were obtained from RNA taken from PBMCs. This clonotype was observed many times. What it binds is not known. Construction of the TCR beta libraries employed iRepertoire HTBI primers in conjunction with Arm-PCR of CDR3 regions. TCRdb used MiXCR to reprocess the multiplex PCR reads, holding one entry per CDR3 protein. This sample has about 420,000 distinct CDR3 sequences, with about 15% found just once. These data were likewise used in another study, on T cells in Graves' hyperthyroidism and ophthalmopathy.

The TCR originated in a woman aged 18-29 years with Graves disease. The V gene is TRBV12-3 or TRBV12-4, the J gene TRBJ2-1; TRBD2 agrees at 7 bases. This specimen was peripheral blood mononuclear cells (PBMCs), taken at new diagnosis, from a patient treated with antithyroid drugs. CDR3 loop: CASSPGRGGSYNEQFF. In nucleotides, the CDR3 is TGTGCCAGCAGTCCGGGACGCGGGGGCTCCTACAATGAGCAGTTCTTC.